The entry below gives a single T cell receptor beta chain sequence along with its context. This clone was found a few times. This receptor's antigen is unknown. No base quality information exists; no much larger clone differs at one position. The protocol used for the library was the immunoSEQ multiplex PCR assay. A mixture of 60 forward primers for TCR Vbeta segments and 13 reverse primers for TCR Jbeta segments was used in the multiplex PCR. The CDR3 region of rearranged TCR beta genes was amplified from genomic DNA with a multiplex PCR assay. The Illumina HiSeq System was used to sequence the amplified TCR beta libraries as 87-base-pair reads. In the original analysis: A later analysis tallied 80 million to 95 million unique TCR beta chains across the 610 or so repertoires, and approximately 12 million of those chains were shared by two or more donors. A nearest-neighbor algorithm error-corrected the raw reads and collapsed the reads into unique sequences, merging closely related sequences to remove PCR and sequencing errors. V, D and J gene segments were assigned by aligning CDR3 sequences to IMGT reference sequences. Each retained sequence needed at least a six-nucleotide match to both a V gene segment and a J gene segment. Rearrangements were called productive when the CDR3 lacked stop codons and stayed in frame with V and J; all others were non-productive. CDR3 was defined according to IMGT convention as the region running from the second conserved V-encoded cysteine to the conserved J-encoded phenylalanine. In an earlier analysis of roughly 610 of the donors, sequences lacking an unambiguous match to a single V gene segment were excluded. In an earlier analysis of several hundred of the donors, V segments were called functional above 56.7% productive rearrangements and were called segregating when the between-donor standard deviation exceeded 5%. To diagnose cytomegalovirus status from the catalog of TCR beta chain sequences, a statistical classification framework was built. A later analysis assigned V and J genes by comparing TCR nucleotide sequences with IMGT/GENE-DB human TR gene sequences. In a later analysis, CDR3 sequences and most-parsimonious VDJ recombination scenarios were assigned using the TCRdist pipeline. In a later analysis, each TCR beta chain was defined by its CDR3 amino acid sequence together with its V-gene family, and reads without a unique V-gene family were excluded. In a later analysis, nearly 600 highly shared, low-generation-probability nucleotide sequences were removed to address suspected cross-contamination and a sequencing artifact. In a later analysis, a clonal expansion index for each public chain was calculated from normalized within-repertoire ranks of inferred template counts. Generation probabilities in a later analysis came from a VDJ recombination model fitted to out-of-frame rearrangements, and those results were checked against IGoR. In a later analysis, TCR-TCR, TCR-HLA and TCR-CMV co-occurrence was scored with hypergeometric tests, and a repertoire-size bias correction was applied to TCR pairs. False discovery rates were estimated in a later analysis by permuting HLA or CMV assignments 20 times. In a later analysis, co-occurring TCRs were grouped using DBSCAN, with TCRdist sequence similarity added in when clustering inside HLA-allele-positive subsets. Repertoires with fewer than 30,000 or more than 120,000 public chains were left out of co-occurrence clustering, as were a few repertoires with anomalous nucleotide sharing. The clones in this table, taken by TCRdb from immuneACCESS, are in-frame only. Not every clone is retained; where verified, under half of the shortfall comes from an unresolved V gene, and the cause of the rest is unknown. The DNA was the basis for D and trimming; V, J and clone size are from that table. The sample table lists 200,000 or so clones, 82% of them with a count of one. The top ten hold roughly 0.097% of the sample.

This specimen belongs to a study of cytomegalovirus exposure and HLA in healthy donors listed by TCRdb under 2017. Regarding the complete study: According to an earlier analysis of around 600 of the donors, some 170 million T cells yielded 120 million or so unique TCR beta sequences and about 300 Gb of sequence data. The genetic ancestry cluster associated with self-reported Caucasian donors included 70% to 85% of the 398 genotyped donors. Donor age, sex, ethnicity and CMV serostatus were compiled alongside the repertoire data. Besides the first cohort of 666 subjects, a separate validation cohort made up of over 100 different subjects was used. The study aimed to test whether signatures of past pathogen exposure could be identified by cataloging public T cell receptors. An early release that covered about 600 HLA-typed donors contained about 300 gigabases of sequencing data and 70 million to 100 million unique TCR sequences. A later analysis re-analyzed previously published TCR beta repertoires from 666 donors and added high-resolution HLA genotyping to study TCR occurrence patterns. Class I and class II HLA loci were covered by the typing at four-digit resolution. To decide whether each TCR beta V gene segment behaved as functional or pseudogenic, an earlier analysis of approximately 620 of the donors relied on high-throughput TCR beta sequencing. The number of typed donors differed by locus: about 620-640 for A, B, C, DRB1 and DQB1; approximately 520 for DQA1; some 610 for DPA1; and approximately 450 for DPB1. In a later genetic analysis, genome-wide SNP genotypes for about three fifths of the roughly 670 donors were used, and that subset was treated as a discovery cohort. Every repertoire in the discovery cohort had been generated on one and the same sequencing platform. Roughly 5 DR-DQ haplotypes were handled as single units for association and clustering, since linkage in the cohort was strong. Using immunosequencing, the study profiled T cell repertoires from about 610 subjects and related those repertoires to cytomegalovirus serostatus. To predict cytomegalovirus infection status, the study combined high-throughput TCR immunosequencing, statistical association of individual TCRs with disease status, and machine learning. Rather than drawing on any new phenotypic data, the later analysis identified candidate immune exposures from TCR beta sequences and the way those sequences occurred across donors. Among roughly 400 genotyped donors of the cohort, an average of roughly 230,000 unique TCR beta nucleotide sequences was sequenced per donor, of which 15% to 20% were non-productive.

The cohort consisted of approximately 690 healthy bone marrow donors. At the time of sampling, all cohort members were nominally healthy, though unrecorded immune exposures were likely present. The donor tested CMV seronegative and was one of the 352 seronegative cohort members. Each donor provided a peripheral blood sample, and peripheral blood mononuclear cells were used for TCR beta sequencing. Genomic DNA extraction from the blood cell samples was performed with the Qiagen DNeasy Blood Extraction Kit. The investigation overall reported the following: A further reported finding was that TCR beta sequences accurately predicted the HLA-A and HLA-B alleles for most subjects in the first cohort. The presence/absence analyses assumed that sequencing depth was roughly uniform across donors, and that assumption may not be true. Because some donors lacked HLA typing at each locus, the association tests relied only on the typed subset. Specific HLA alleles were associated with 15,000 to 20,000 TCR beta sequences at a false discovery rate of 0.05 in a later analysis. A later analysis found that TCR association rates varied across HLA loci, with DRB1 alleles showing the most associated TCRs and HLA-C alleles the fewest. In a later genetic analysis, a missense DCLRE1C variant was associated with V-gene and J-gene trimming of TCR beta chains, and the association was replicated in an independent cohort. It was suggested by the authors that the approach could potentially be generalized to other disease states and immunological phenotypes. In both the original and validation cohorts, the classifier was reported to diagnose cytomegalovirus status with high specificity and sensitivity. In an earlier analysis of roughly 500 of the donors, most TCR beta V segments appeared in productive rearrangements about 90% or about 30% of the time, broadly matching IMGT annotations. Most CMV-associated TCR beta chains appeared to be HLA-restricted in a later analysis, and the HLA associations seemed to be driven largely by CMV exposure. In a later analysis, HLA-associated TCR beta chains showed more clonal expansion and lower generation probabilities than non-associated chains that were equally common. Correlated functional status among segregating V segments might be attributable to linkage disequilibrium, but an unknown experimental factor could not be ruled out. The only immune exposure information available for the cohort was CMV serostatus. Over 15 rarely observed V segments, including chromosome 9 orphons, were excluded from the earlier analysis of approximately 500 of the donors because counts were too low. A cluster of highly shared sequence variants was judged likely to be a technical artifact of the sequencing pipeline. Only TCR beta chains were sequenced in this cohort, and the absence of alpha or paired-chain data limited detectable features. Across donors, most TCR sequences were observed very rarely, whereas some public TCRs were present in many individuals. A later genetic analysis reported fewer N-insertions in productive TCRs among donors in an Asian-associated ancestry cluster than the roughly 690-donor mean. Several of the top co-occurrence clusters appeared to be linked to parvovirus B19, influenza, CMV and Epstein-Barr virus, according to a later analysis. In the study, roughly 160 TCR beta chains were listed as associated with cytomegalovirus. In vitro tests confirmed that a few of the cytomegalovirus-associated TCR beta chains recognize cytomegalovirus antigens. Strong co-occurrence of HLA alleles, especially DR and DQ, made assigning TCR associations to individual alleles difficult.

The source of this sequence is a boy aged 2 to 10 in good health and CMV-seronegative. Sequencing was carried out using PBMCs.

The DNA sequence follows: TGTGCCAGCAGCTTACGGGGAGGACAGGGCCTCTATGGCTACACCTTC. Translated, it reads CASSLRGGQGLYGYTF. This sequence uses TRBV7-2 and TRBJ1-2, with 8 bases in between that match TRBD1. CDR1 and CDR2, per the germline V gene, are SGHTA and FQGNSA. Trimming takes 2 bases off V and 4 bases off J; junction bases not matched to a gene: 9. Taken from cysteine to phenylalanine, the CDR3 has 16 residues. Left in the record is the CDR3 DNA by itself, 48 bases read in frame from the first base.